What follows are 10 T cell receptor beta chains derived from one specimen sequenced in a study of blood T cell repertoires in COVID-19. Clones were read by immunoSEQ multiplex PCR, and TCRdb kept only the in-frame ones, dropping some. The repertoire consists of approximately 100,000 clones, with around 85% occurring once and the leading ten covering about 10%. Sequencing was done on a sample of peripheral blood. These TCRs come from a woman aged 80 or over with acute or convalescent COVID-19.

V and J are TRBV28 and TRBJ2-5, with 15 nucleotides matching TRBD2. The germline gives CDR1 MDHEN, CDR2 SYDVKM. This CDR3 is built from 16 residues. The V gene end was trimmed by 7 bases and the J gene end by 4 bases; junction bases not matched to a gene: 7. The CDR3 region has the DNA TGTGCCAGCAACGAGGGACTAGCGGGGGGCGGAGAGACCCAGTACTTC. Its protein product is CASNEGLAGGGETQYF.

V gene TRBV9 combines with J gene TRBJ2-2, with D possibly TRBD1 on 6 matching bases. The CDR3 covers 16 residues. V lost 4 bases to trimming and J lost 0 bases, with 13 bases between them. CDR1 SGDLS and CDR2 YYNGEE come from the germline V gene. The CDR3 bases are TGTGCCAGCAGCCCCCGGGGACACCCGAACACCGGGGAGCTGTTTTTT. Encoded protein: CASSPRGHPNTGELFF.

This clone is a singleton in its sample. The rearrangement joins TRBV7-2 to TRBJ2-2; possibly TRBD1 for D (5 bases). Germline V gene lookup returns CDR1 SGHTA and CDR2 FQGNSA. V was pared by 7 bases and J by 1 base, with 7 bases between. The CDR3 spans 13 residues. CDR3 bases: TGTGCCAGCACCGGACAGAACACCGGGGAGCTGTTTTTT. Its translation: CASTGQNTGELFF.

J is TRBJ2-3 and V is TRBV6-6; TRBD2 matches at 7 bases. The CDR3 spans 13 residues. CDR1 is MNHNY and CDR2 is SVGAGI in the germline V gene (reference sequence). Trimming at V came to 7 bases and at J to 12 bases, leaving 13 bases not matched to a gene. Written as DNA, the CDR3 is TGTGCCAGCACCGACCAGAGCGGGGTGGCACAGTATTTT. It yields the protein CASTDQSGVAQYF.

This sequence joins TRBV7-9 and TRBJ2-5, with 11 bases matching TRBD1. Germline values: CDR1 SEHNR, CDR2 FQNEAQ (reference sequence). With 5 bases clipped from V and 4 bases from J, the junction kept 12 bases outside the gene matches. CDR3 length equals 17 residues. CDR3 region: CASSQGRGQGVRETQYF. CDR3 DNA: TGTGCCAGCAGCCAGGGGAGGGGACAGGGGGTCAGAGAGACCCAGTACTTC.

The rearrangement joins TRBV4-2 to TRBJ2-3; 10 positions match TRBD1. The CDR3 is made up of 16 amino acids. J lost 6 bases, V lost 1 base, and 7 bases had no gene match. Germline CDR1 reads LGHNA; CDR2 reads YNFKEQ. The CDR3 reads CASSQGGGQGWDTQYF. The CDR3 DNA reads as TGTGCCAGCAGCCAAGGAGGGGGACAGGGGTGGGATACGCAGTATTTT.

This clone was recorded a few times. The chain combines TRBV30 with TRBJ2-3; D might be TRBD2 (6 bases). This CDR3 is built from 14 residues. Germline V gene lookup returns CDR1 GTSNPN and CDR2 SVGIG (reference sequence). With 4 bases removed from V and 0 bases from J, the gap between germline ends came to 11 bases. In DNA, the CDR3 is TGTGCCTGGAACCCGGGACTTAGCACAGATACGCAGTATTTT. Translated: CAWNPGLSTDTQYF.

For the CDR3, the DNA is TGTGCCAGCGCATTACAGGCGGCCAAAAACATTCAGTACTTC. As protein: CASALQAAKNIQYF. This chain joins TRBV5-6 and TRBJ2-4; maybe TRBD1 (5 bases). Trimming pared 7 bases from V and 1 base from J, leaving 12 bases between. The CDR3 is 14 residues long. The germline gives CDR1 SGHDT, CDR2 YYEEEE.

The rearrangement links TRBV30 to TRBJ1-6, with TRBD1 identical over 7 bases. This CDR3 has 17 residues. Germline V gene sequence: CDR1 GTSNPN, CDR2 SVGIG (reference sequence). The V and J ends lost 0 bases and 1 base, in that order; junction bases with no gene match: 6. The CDR3 coding sequence is TGTGCCTGGAGTGTACTGTCAGGGGGTTCCTATAATTCACCCCTCCACTTT. Translated, it gives CAWSVLSGGSYNSPLHF.

This sequence joins TRBV4-2 and TRBJ1-3; 7 nucleotides agree with TRBD1. J gave up 0 bases and V 1 base, and 9 bases lay outside the gene matches. From germline, CDR1 is LGHNA and CDR2 YNFKEQ. This CDR3 is built from 18 residues. CDR3 amino acids: CASSQGARTGPSGNTIYF. The CDR3 coding sequence is TGTGCCAGCAGCCAAGGTGCCCGGACAGGCCCCTCTGGAAACACCATATATTTT.